This entry lists 19 T cell receptor beta chains sequenced from one sample in a study of B cell selection in AIRE deficiency. Profiled with immunoSEQ multiplex PCR; TCRdb holds only in-frame clones, not every one. The table lists about 18,000 clones, more than 85% of them singletons, with roughly 1% in the top ten. Regulatory T cells were sorted as CD4+CD25hiCD127low/negative. The sequenced sample consisted of CD4+CD25+ Tregs sorted from PBMCs. The receptors originated from a human donor in good health.

CDR3 residues: CASRRTGGGSDTQYF. The CDR3 DNA reads as TGCGCCAGCAGAAGGACAGGGGGCGGCTCAGATACGCAGTATTTT. The chain carries TRBV5-1 and TRBJ2-3; 11 bases map to TRBD1. The CDR3 extends over 15 amino acids. Trimming at V came to 5 bases and at J to 4 bases, leaving 6 bases not matched to a gene. Germline assignment: CDR1 SGHRS and CDR2 YFSETQ.

The rearrangement links TRBV9 to TRBJ1-2; 8 positions match TRBD1. This CDR3 has 15 residues. The germline CDR1 and CDR2 sequences are SGDLS and YYNGEE. V was clipped by 0 bases and J by 4 bases; unmatched bases: 5. The CDR3 reads CASSVAAGGGYGYTF. The CDR3 nucleotides read TGTGCCAGCAGCGTAGCGGCAGGGGGCGGCTATGGCTACACCTTC.

In DNA form, the CDR3 reads TGCAGCGTTCGAGGGCAAACAAGGACTAGCGGCACCGGGGAGCTGTTTTTT. Residues: CSVRGQTRTSGTGELFF. The V gene is TRBV29-1, the J gene TRBJ2-2, with 10 bases identical to TRBD2. V shed 5 bases, J shed 4 bases, and the junction held 13 bases outside the gene matches. The CDR3 totals 17 residues. Germline loops: CDR1 SQVTM, CDR2 ANQGSEA.

The rearrangement uses TRBV6-6 and TRBJ2-5, with a tentative D call TRBD2 (5 bases). V was cut by 2 bases and J by 3 bases, with 13 bases left in between. Germline lookup yields CDR1 MNHNY and CDR2 SVGAGI (reference sequence). The CDR3 has 15 amino acids. The CDR3 region is CASSYREGLKETQYF. CDR3 DNA sequence: TGTGCCAGCAGTTACCGTGAGGGCCTAAAAGAGACCCAGTACTTC.

V usage is TRBV19 and J usage is TRBJ1-1, with D unresolved. The germline V gene encodes CDR1 LNHDA and CDR2 SQIVND (reference sequence). Trimming stripped 3 bases from V and 0 bases from J, with 5 bases between. This CDR3 is built from 13 residues. The chain's CDR3 is CASSIQVNTEAFF. Here the CDR3 DNA reads TGTGCCAGTAGTATCCAGGTGAACACTGAAGCTTTCTTT. The complete variable domain, with remaining parts taken from reference TRBV19 and TRBJ1-1, reads DGGITQSPKYLFRKEGQNVTLSCEQNLNHDAMYWYRQDPGQGLRLIYYSQIVNDFQKGDIAEGYSVSREKKESFPLTVTSAQKNPTAFYLCASSIQVNTEAFFGQGTRLTVV.

The J gene is TRBJ2-4, the V gene TRBV7-2; 15 bases line up with TRBD2. The CDR3 loop spans 15 amino acids. The V gene's germline CDR1 is SGHTA and CDR2 FQGNSA. V shed 6 bases, J shed 15 bases, and the junction held 12 bases outside the gene matches. The CDR3 reads CASSPHSGTSGRRYF. CDR3 sequence (DNA): TGTGCCAGCAGTCCCCACTCCGGGACTAGCGGGAGGCGGTACTTC.

The V gene is TRBV5-4, the J gene TRBJ1-4; D gene ambiguous. The CDR3 runs to 14 residues. Germline loops: CDR1 SGHNT, CDR2 YYREEE (reference sequence). V was trimmed by 0 bases and J by 4 bases, leaving 7 bases between them. The CDR3 loop is CASSLGLSNEKLFF. Here the CDR3 DNA reads TGTGCCAGCAGCTTGGGACTTAGTAATGAAAAACTGTTTTTT.

The chain combines TRBV5-5 with TRBJ1-3, with a tentative D call TRBD1 (5 bases). V was cut by 0 bases and J by 4 bases, with 14 bases left in between. The CDR3 sequence is 16 residues long. Germline V CDR1 and CDR2: SGHKS, YYEKEE (reference sequence). CDR3 in amino acids: CASSLAPGPEGNTIYF. CDR3 DNA sequence: TGTGCCAGCAGCTTGGCGCCGGGGCCCGAAGGAAACACCATATATTTT.

The gene calls are TRBV13 and TRBJ2-1, with 15 bases fitting TRBD2. CDR3 length: 15 residues. Germline trimming cut 0 bases from V and 14 bases from J; bases unmatched to any gene: 5. CDR1 PRHDT and CDR2 FYEKMQ come from the germline V gene (reference sequence). The CDR3 loop is CASSLGGLAGGREFF. CDR3 nucleotide sequence: TGTGCCAGCAGCTTAGGGGGACTAGCGGGAGGTCGGGAGTTCTTC.

The rearrangement links TRBV4-1 to TRBJ2-7, with TRBD2 matching 11 bases. There are 15 residues in the CDR3. Germline lookup yields CDR1 MGHRA and CDR2 YSYEKL. V was clipped by 3 bases and J by 1 base; unmatched bases: 2. The CDR3 here is CASSQRLAGSYEQYF. CDR3 sequence (DNA): TGCGCCAGCAGCCAGCGACTAGCGGGATCCTACGAGCAGTACTTC.

The rearrangement joins TRBV18 to TRBJ1-1, with a tentative D call TRBD1 (5 bases). V lost 3 bases to trimming and J lost 0 bases, with 8 bases between them. This CDR3 region has 14 residues. The germline V gene has CDR1 KGHSH and CDR2 LQKENI. CDR3 coding DNA: TGTGCCAGCTCACCGGGACCCGTGAACACTGAAGCTTTCTTT. Translated: CASSPGPVNTEAFF.

The rearrangement uses TRBV10-3 and TRBJ1-1, with TRBD1 identical over 8 bases. Germline V gene data show CDR1 as ENHRY and CDR2 as SYGVKD. V lost 4 bases and J lost 5; bases outside the gene matches: 6. The CDR3 is 14 amino acids. The CDR3: CAISAWTGSTEAFF. CDR3 in DNA: TGTGCCATCAGTGCGTGGACAGGGAGTACTGAAGCTTTCTTT.

The V gene is TRBV6-1, the J gene TRBJ1-6; D is unresolved. V was cut by 6 bases and J by 10 bases, with 10 bases left in between. CDR3 length: 12 residues. Per germline, CDR1 MNHNS and CDR2 SASEGT. The CDR3 loop is CASSETGSPLHF. The CDR3, as DNA: TGTGCCAGCAGCGAAACGGGCTCACCCCTCCACTTT.

The V call is TRBV18, the J call TRBJ2-3; D might be TRBD2 (5 bases). Trimming removed 2 bases at V and 0 bases at J, with 12 bases between. CDR3 length: 16 amino acids. The germline gives CDR1 KGHSH, CDR2 LQKENI. CDR3 DNA: TGTGCCAGCTCACCAAGGCTAGCAGTTAGCACAGATACGCAGTATTTT. It translates to CASSPRLAVSTDTQYF.

By sample fraction, this clone is medium-sized. The genes are TRBV19 and TRBJ1-5; the D gene is possibly TRBD1 (5 bases). The V end was cut by 8 bases, the J end by 1 base, with 9 bases between. The CDR3 covers 13 residues. Germline V gene lookup returns CDR1 LNHDA and CDR2 SQIVND (reference sequence). The CDR3 DNA sequence: TGTGCCAGTGGGAGGGACAGCAATCAGCCCCAGCATTTT. Translated, it gives CASGRDSNQPQHF.

V is TRBV18 and J is TRBJ2-5, with D hard to call. V dropped 3 bases and J dropped 9 bases, with 11 bases sitting between them. The CDR3 length is 12 residues. Looked up from germline, CDR1 is KGHSH and CDR2 is LQKENI. The CDR3 DNA sequence: TGTGCCAGCTCACCCCTGGTGGTGCCCCAGTACTTC. Translation: CASSPLVVPQYF.

V usage is TRBV29-1 and J usage is TRBJ2-2; 7 bases line up with TRBD2. This CDR3 comprises 12 residues. Losses at the gene ends were 4 bases for V and 8 bases for J; bases not matched to a gene: 4. Germline values: CDR1 SQVTM, CDR2 ANQGSEA. The CDR3 loop is CSVGSGFGELFF. The CDR3 DNA reads TGCAGCGTTGGTAGCGGGTTTGGGGAGCTGTTTTTT.

The chain is built from TRBV5-1 and TRBJ1-3, with unresolved D. Germline V gene sequence: CDR1 SGHRS, CDR2 YFSETQ. The length of the CDR3 is 12 residues. V was pared by 3 bases and J by 4 bases, with 5 bases between. The CDR3 region has the DNA TGCGCCAGCAGCTCGACAGGAAACACCATATATTTT. Translated, it gives CASSSTGNTIYF.

The V call is TRBV5-5, the J call TRBJ1-5; D unresolved. V gave up 2 bases and J gave up 8 bases, with 11 bases separating them. The CDR3 is made up of 13 amino acids. Germline values: CDR1 SGHKS, CDR2 YYEKEE (reference sequence). DNA for the CDR3: TGTGCCAGCAGCTTAAACCCCCTTGAGCCCCAGCATTTT. As protein: CASSLNPLEPQHF.